A single sample is the source of the 20 T cell receptor beta chains below, sequenced in a study of T cells in Graves' hyperthyroidism and ophthalmopathy. TCR beta CDR3 sequences were amplified from RNA transcripts. A first-round RT-PCR of the TCR CDR3 used the HTBI primer set. In TCRdb, the multiplex PCR reads were re-called with MiXCR into one record per CDR3 protein. The repertoire consists of 400,000 to 550,000 distinct CDR3 sequences, with around an eighth occurring once and the leading ten covering 15% to 20%. Sequences were obtained from blood. These receptors all come from a young woman with Graves' hyperthyroidism.

V and J are TRBV11-2 and TRBJ1-5; 10 positions match TRBD1. The CDR3 covers 15 residues. The V gene end was trimmed by 4 bases and the J gene end by 5 bases; junction bases not matched to a gene: 5. Germline loops: CDR1 SGHAT, CDR2 FQNNGV. The CDR3 protein is CASSSRTGGDQPQHF. The CDR3 nucleotides are TGTGCCAGCAGCTCAAGGACAGGGGGTGATCAGCCCCAGCATTTT.

This clonotype was picked up many times. The gene calls are TRBV19 and TRBJ2-1, with 11 bases fitting TRBD2. Germline V lookup: CDR1 LNHDA, CDR2 SQIVND (reference sequence). The junction had 4 bases not matched to a gene; V was cut back by 4 bases and J by 2 bases. The CDR3 runs 16 residues. CDR3 protein: CASSTGTSGTYNEQFF. DNA for the CDR3: TGTGCCAGTAGTACCGGGACTAGCGGCACCTACAATGAGCAGTTCTTC.

A few counts support this clonotype. The rearrangement uses TRBV19 and TRBJ1-1; D is unclear. Germline assignment: CDR1 LNHDA and CDR2 SQIVND (reference sequence). This CDR3 is built from 15 residues. The V end was cut by 6 bases, the J end by 6 bases, with 20 bases between. CDR3: CASSMSITASAEAFF. The CDR3 nucleotides are TGTGCCAGTAGCATGAGCATTACCGCTTCGGCTGAAGCTTTCTTT.

This clonotype was seen once. It may be a read error: a sequence one base away is much more abundant. The rearrangement links TRBV7-9 to TRBJ1-4, with 7 bases identical to TRBD1. The CDR3 runs 14 residues. Per the germline V gene, CDR1 is SEHNR and CDR2 is FQNEAQ (reference sequence). The CDR3 sequence is CTSSSGTDNEKLFF. In DNA, the CDR3 is TGTACCAGCAGTTCCGGGACAGATAATGAAAAACTGTTTTTT.

This clonotype has at least ten counts. The J gene is TRBJ2-1, the V gene TRBV7-3; TRBD2 aligns across 12 bases. V gave up 1 base and J gave up 6 bases; unmatched junction bases: 7. The CDR3 is made up of 17 amino acids. Germline V gene lookup returns CDR1 SGHTA and CDR2 FQGTGA. The CDR3 DNA is TGTGCCAGCAGCTTAATCCCCGGACTAGCGGGACCCAATGAGCAGTTCTTC. Its protein is CASSLIPGLAGPNEQFF.

This clonotype has more than one count but fewer than ten. At one boundary the junction diverges from the germline segment, which might be a read error. The V call is TRBV2, the J call TRBJ1-5, with TRBD1 matching over 7 bases. The germline V gene encodes CDR1 SNHLY and CDR2 FYNNEI. The length of the CDR3 is 15 residues. The chain's CDR3 is CARSRRGQGNQPQHF. CDR3 bases: TGTGCCCGCAGCAGAAGGGGGCAGGGGAATCAGCCCCAGCATTTT.

In its sample, this clonotype was seen many times. This rearrangement joins TRBV15 to TRBJ1-1; the D gene is possibly TRBD1 (5 bases). V lost 1 base to trimming and J lost 0 bases, with 6 bases between them. The CDR3 consists of 14 residues. Germline values: CDR1 LNHNV, CDR2 YYDKDF (reference sequence). CDR3 nucleotide sequence: TGTGCCACCAGCAGAGCGGGACTGAACACTGAAGCTTTCTTT. It yields the protein CATSRAGLNTEAFF.

The J gene is TRBJ1-2, the V gene TRBV4-1; D call uncertain. The CDR3 covers 14 residues. V shed 4 bases and J shed 8 bases, with 17 bases lying between them. Germline loops: CDR1 MGHRA, CDR2 YSYEKL. The CDR3 sequence: CASSPSTVASGYTF. CDR3 DNA sequence: TGCGCCAGCAGCCCGTCGACGGTTGCTAGCGGCTACACCTTC.

This clonotype was detected ten times or more. J is TRBJ2-5 and V is TRBV2; no definite D call. Germline V CDR1 and CDR2: SNHLY, FYNNEI. V dropped 3 bases and J dropped 5 bases, with 13 bases sitting between them. The CDR3 has 14 residues. The chain's CDR3 is CASSDPTMRETQYF. The CDR3, as DNA: TGTGCCAGCAGTGATCCGACAATGCGGGAGACCCAGTACTTC.

The sample holds many counts of this clonotype. The chain joins TRBV27 to TRBJ2-1, with D possibly called TRBD1 or TRBD2 (5 bases each). Germline assignment: CDR1 MNHEY and CDR2 SMNVEV (reference sequence). Trimming left V 5 bases short and J 4 bases short, with 21 bases between. The CDR3 consists of 17 residues. CDR3 coding DNA: TGTGCCAGCAGTACCGCCGGGACGGCGTTCTCGTACAATGAGCAGTTCTTC. This sequence encodes CASSTAGTAFSYNEQFF.

This clonotype was picked up one time. The chain combines TRBV7-9 with TRBJ1-5, with D tentatively TRBD1 (5 bases). Per the germline V gene, CDR1 is SEHNR and CDR2 is FQNEAQ (reference sequence). This CDR3 has 15 residues. The V gene lost 6 bases and the J gene lost 0 bases, with 12 bases spanning the gap. CDR3 bases: TGTGCCAGCAGTATGGGGCAATATAGCAATCAGCCCCAGCATTTT. Translating it yields CASSMGQYSNQPQHF.

This chain joins TRBV4-1 and TRBJ1-2, with no clear D. This CDR3 is 14 amino acids long. With 0 bases removed from V and 8 bases from J, the gap between germline ends came to 13 bases. From germline, CDR1 is MGHRA and CDR2 YSYEKL. For the CDR3, the DNA is TGCGCCAGCAGCCAAGAGGGAAGGGTCGAGGGCTACACCTTC. Encoded protein: CASSQEGRVEGYTF.

This clonotype was seen ten or more times. The V gene is TRBV7-2, the J gene TRBJ2-4; TRBD2 might be the D (6 bases). Germline CDR1 SGHTA, CDR2 FQGNSA. This CDR3 comprises 14 residues. V lost 6 bases and J 1 base, leaving 10 bases between the germline ends. CDR3 coding DNA: TGTGCCAGCAGGGGAGCGGGCGCCAAAAACATTCAGTACTTC. This sequence encodes CASRGAGAKNIQYF.

This clonotype was observed many times. The chain joins TRBV12-3 or TRBV12-4 to TRBJ2-5; TRBD2 might be the D (6 bases). Between the trimmed V and J ends, which lost 1 base and 5 bases, there was a span of 14 bases. CDR3 length equals 15 residues. CDR3 amino acids: CASSLELALKETQYF. For the CDR3, the DNA is TGTGCCAGCAGTTTAGAACTAGCCCTAAAGGAGACCCAGTACTTC.

At least ten counts were recorded for this clonotype. The CDR3 region is CASSLPGGVTRYTEAFF. The CDR3 DNA follows: TGTGCCAGCAGTCTACCAGGGGGTGTCACGAGGTACACTGAAGCTTTCTTT. V usage is TRBV28 and J usage is TRBJ1-1; 7 nucleotides align to TRBD1. Germline V lookup: CDR1 MDHEN, CDR2 SYDVKM. This CDR3 has 17 amino acids. With 5 bases clipped from V and 3 bases from J, the junction kept 15 bases outside the gene matches.

This clonotype was counted ten times or more. The rearrangement joins TRBV6-2 or TRBV6-3 to TRBJ2-4, with D unclear. Looked up from germline, CDR1 is MNHEY and CDR2 is SVGEGT. The CDR3 loop spans 12 amino acids. The V end lost 0 bases, the J end lost 8 bases, and 5 bases lay between the germline ends. The chain's CDR3 is CASSYSAYIQYF. CDR3 nucleotide sequence: TGTGCCAGCAGTTACTCCGCGTACATTCAGTACTTC.

The sample holds a few counts of this clonotype. The genes are TRBV14 and TRBJ1-2, with TRBD1 identical over 8 bases. The CDR3 has 13 residues. V lost 4 bases and J lost 6; bases outside the gene matches: 4. CDR1 is SGHDN, CDR2 FVKESK, per germline. DNA of the CDR3: TGTGCCAGCAGCCTTAACAGGGGGAATGGCTACACCTTC. Translation: CASSLNRGNGYTF.

This clonotype has a handful of counts. The chain employs TRBV12-5 and TRBJ1-2; the D gene is possibly TRBD1 (5 bases). Trimming shortened V by 2 bases and J by 13 bases, and 26 bases separated the two germline ends. Looked up from germline, CDR1 is LGHNT and CDR2 is FRNRAP. There are 16 residues in the CDR3. As DNA, the CDR3 is TGTGCTAGTGGTTTGTTGTTGACAGCTGATCAGGTGTCTCGCACCTTC. Translated, it gives CASGLLLTADQVSRTF. Based on the CDR3 plus reference TRBV12-5 and TRBJ1-2, the full variable domain is DARVTQTPRHKVTEMGQEVTMRCQPILGHNTVFWYRQTMMQGLELLAYFRNRAPLDDSGMPKDRFSAEMPDATLATLKIQPSEPRDSAVYFCASGLLLTADQVSRTFGSGTRLTVV.

Only a few counts were recorded for this clonotype. The chain combines TRBV9 with TRBJ2-1, with no clear D. The CDR3 is 13 residues long. V was pared by 2 bases and J by 6 bases, with 9 bases between. Germline lookup yields CDR1 SGDLS and CDR2 YYNGEE. In DNA form, the CDR3 reads TGTGCCAGCAGCGTGGGGTGGGTCAATGAGCAGTTCTTC. Amino acid sequence: CASSVGWVNEQFF.

This clonotype showed up many times. The J gene is TRBJ2-1, the V gene TRBV4-2, with TRBD2 matching 13 bases. Trimming took 1 base from V and 9 from J; bases not matched to a gene: 3. Germline values: CDR1 LGHNA, CDR2 YNFKEQ. The CDR3 contains 15 residues. Here the CDR3 reads CASSQAGLAGTEQFF. The CDR3 nucleotides read TGTGCCAGCAGCCAAGCGGGACTAGCGGGAACTGAGCAGTTCTTC.